This T cell receptor (beta chain) derives from a study of blood T cell repertoires in COVID-19. Seattle participants joined during active infection and were tracked over time. Trimming at V came to 5 bases and at J to 9 bases, leaving 8 bases not matched to a gene. Germline V gene lookup returns CDR1 MNHEY and CDR2 SVGAGI. CDR3 length: 13 amino acids. Authors' processing steps: Reference gene primer amplification gave nucleated cell count estimates. TCRdb keeps only in-frame clones here, not all; method: immunoSEQ multiplex PCR. V and J calls plus clone size are reproduced from that table; the DNA served to infer D and trimming. Here the sample spans approximately 530,000 clones, approximately 88% being singletons. The sample holds a few counts of this clone.

The chain carries TRBV6-5 and TRBJ1-1; 8 bases line up with TRBD1. This receptor was identified in a woman in her forties or fifties with COVID-19, enrolled during active disease. The sample consisted of peripheral blood. DNA for the CDR3: TGTGCCAGCAGTCGAAAGGACAGGGAAAAAGCTTTCTTT. It is translated as CASSRKDREKAFF.